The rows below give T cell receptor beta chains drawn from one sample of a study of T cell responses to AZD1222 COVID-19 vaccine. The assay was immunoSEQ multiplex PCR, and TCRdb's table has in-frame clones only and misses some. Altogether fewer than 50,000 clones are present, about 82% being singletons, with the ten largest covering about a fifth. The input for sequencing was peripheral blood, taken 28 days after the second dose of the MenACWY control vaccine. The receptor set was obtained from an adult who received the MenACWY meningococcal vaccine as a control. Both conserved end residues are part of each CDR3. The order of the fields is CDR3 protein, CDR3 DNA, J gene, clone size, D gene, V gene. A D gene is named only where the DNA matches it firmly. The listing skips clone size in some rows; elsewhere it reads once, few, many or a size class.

CDR3 protein: CASSLAANQPQHF
CDR3 DNA: TGTGCCAGCAGTCTGGCGGCCAATCAGCCCCAGCATTTT
J gene: TRBJ1-5
clone size: NA
D gene: NA
V gene: TRBV6-4

CDR3 protein: CASSPRTEETQYF
CDR3 DNA: TGCGCCAGCAGCCCGAGGACTGAGGAGACCCAGTACTTC
J gene: TRBJ2-5
clone size: NA
D gene: NA
V gene: TRBV5-1

CDR3 protein: CASSPRDRESGELFF
CDR3 DNA: TGTGCCAGCAGCCCCCGGGACAGGGAATCCGGGGAGCTGTTTTTT
J gene: TRBJ2-2
clone size: NA
D gene: TRBD1
V gene: TRBV7-9

CDR3 protein: CASSEERSGNTIYF
CDR3 DNA: TGTGCCAGCAGTGAGGAGCGATCCGGAAACACCATATATTTT
J gene: TRBJ1-3
clone size: NA
D gene: NA
V gene: TRBV25-1

CDR3 protein: CASSLAGGRAFF
CDR3 DNA: TGTGCCAGCAGCTTAGCGGGAGGGAGGGCTTTCTTT
J gene: TRBJ1-1
clone size: NA
D gene: NA
V gene: TRBV11-2

CDR3 protein: CASRNRASQETQYF
CDR3 DNA: TGTGCCAGTAGAAACAGGGCCTCTCAAGAGACCCAGTACTTC
J gene: TRBJ2-5
clone size: few
D gene: NA
V gene: TRBV19

CDR3 protein: CASSRQGLGNEKLFF
CDR3 DNA: TGTGCCAGCAGTCGACAGGGGTTAGGTAATGAAAAACTGTTTTTT
J gene: TRBJ1-4
clone size: NA
D gene: TRBD1
V gene: TRBV27

CDR3 protein: CASSHERDWGYTF
CDR3 DNA: TGTGCCAGTAGTCACGAGAGGGACTGGGGCTACACCTTC
J gene: TRBJ1-2
clone size: NA
D gene: NA
V gene: TRBV19

CDR3 protein: CASSGGGGLANYGYTF
CDR3 DNA: TGTGCCAGCAGTGGTGGAGGGGGCTTAGCTAACTATGGCTACACCTTC
J gene: TRBJ1-2
clone size: NA
D gene: TRBD1
V gene: TRBV28

CDR3 protein: CAWSVLGGASPLHF
CDR3 DNA: TGTGCCTGGAGTGTACTTGGGGGCGCTTCACCCCTCCACTTT
J gene: TRBJ1-6
clone size: NA
D gene: NA
V gene: TRBV30

CDR3 protein: CASSATGALGLGSEAFF
CDR3 DNA: TGCGCCAGCAGCGCGACAGGGGCCCTAGGGTTGGGCTCTGAAGCTTTCTTT
J gene: TRBJ1-1
clone size: NA
D gene: TRBD1
V gene: TRBV5-1

CDR3 protein: CASSLSGTKYNEQFF
CDR3 DNA: TGTGCCAGCAGTTTATCCGGGACTAAATACAATGAGCAGTTCTTC
J gene: TRBJ2-1
clone size: NA
D gene: TRBD2
V gene: TRBV27

CDR3 protein: CASSFGRQQETQYF
CDR3 DNA: TGTGCCAGCAGCTTCGGCAGGCAGCAAGAGACCCAGTACTTC
J gene: TRBJ2-5
clone size: NA
D gene: NA
V gene: TRBV7-8

CDR3 protein: CATSRNRATNEKLFF
CDR3 DNA: TGTGCCACCAGCAGAAACAGGGCGACTAATGAAAAACTGTTTTTT
J gene: TRBJ1-4
clone size: NA
D gene: NA
V gene: TRBV15

CDR3 protein: CASSAASSYEQYF
CDR3 DNA: TGTGCCAGCAGCGCGGCCAGCTCCTACGAGCAGTACTTC
J gene: TRBJ2-7
clone size: NA
D gene: NA
V gene: TRBV5-4

CDR3 protein: CASSYSLGGTEAFF
CDR3 DNA: TGTGCCAGCAGTTACTCGCTAGGGGGTACTGAAGCTTTCTTT
J gene: TRBJ1-1
clone size: NA
D gene: NA
V gene: TRBV6-5

CDR3 protein: CASSWTGAPNTEAFF
CDR3 DNA: TGTGCCAGCAGTTGGACAGGGGCCCCGAACACTGAAGCTTTCTTT
J gene: TRBJ1-1
clone size: once
D gene: TRBD1
V gene: TRBV6-5

CDR3 protein: CASSQAIRWETQYF
CDR3 DNA: TGTGCCAGCAGCCAAGCAATCCGGTGGGAGACCCAGTACTTC
J gene: TRBJ2-5
clone size: NA
D gene: NA
V gene: TRBV14

CDR3 protein: CASSYSLYQETQYF
CDR3 DNA: TGTGCCAGCAGTTACTCCCTATACCAAGAGACCCAGTACTTC
J gene: TRBJ2-5
clone size: few
D gene: NA
V gene: TRBV6-6

CDR3 protein: CASSPRGTGNTEAFF
CDR3 DNA: TGTGCCAGCTCACCCCGGGGGACGGGGAACACTGAAGCTTTCTTT
J gene: TRBJ1-1
clone size: NA
D gene: NA
V gene: TRBV18

CDR3 protein: CASSLGPGTSWGPLETQYF
CDR3 DNA: TGTGCCAGCAGCTTGGGGCCCGGGACTAGCTGGGGTCCATTGGAGACCCAGTACTTC
J gene: TRBJ2-5
clone size: NA
D gene: TRBD2
V gene: TRBV5-6

CDR3 protein: CASGTKTNEQFF
CDR3 DNA: TGTGCCAGCGGGACCAAAACAAATGAGCAGTTCTTC
J gene: TRBJ2-1
clone size: NA
D gene: NA
V gene: TRBV6-5

CDR3 protein: CATSSQWTGPGNTIYF
CDR3 DNA: TGTGCCACCAGCAGTCAATGGACAGGGCCTGGAAACACCATATATTTT
J gene: TRBJ1-3
clone size: NA
D gene: TRBD1
V gene: TRBV15

CDR3 protein: CASSDWGGETEAFF
CDR3 DNA: TGTGCCAGCTCGGACTGGGGGGGTGAGACTGAAGCTTTCTTT
J gene: TRBJ1-1
clone size: NA
D gene: NA
V gene: TRBV18

CDR3 protein: CASTLSGGWGNTEAFF
CDR3 DNA: TGTGCCAGCACCCTAAGCGGGGGCTGGGGGAACACTGAAGCTTTCTTT
J gene: TRBJ1-1
clone size: NA
D gene: NA
V gene: TRBV3-1/TRBV3-2

CDR3 protein: CASSNLGVMGGGANVLTF
CDR3 DNA: TGTGCCAGTAGTAACCTAGGGGTTATGGGGGGTGGGGCCAACGTCCTGACTTTC
J gene: TRBJ2-6
clone size: NA
D gene: NA
V gene: TRBV19

CDR3 protein: CARRSCYGYTF
CDR3 DNA: TGTGCCAGGAGGTCTTGCTATGGCTACACCTTC
J gene: TRBJ1-2
clone size: NA
D gene: NA
V gene: TRBV27

CDR3 protein: CASSYGTGGSGNTIYF
CDR3 DNA: TGTGCCAGCTCATACGGGACAGGGGGTTCTGGAAACACCATATATTTT
J gene: TRBJ1-3
clone size: NA
D gene: TRBD1
V gene: TRBV18

CDR3 protein: CASSGTGGSNEKLFF
CDR3 DNA: TGTGCCAGCAGCGGAACAGGGGGCTCTAATGAAAAACTGTTTTTT
J gene: TRBJ1-4
clone size: NA
D gene: TRBD1
V gene: TRBV7-9

CDR3 protein: CSASRETSGKETQYF
CDR3 DNA: TGCAGTGCTAGTCGTGAGACTAGCGGAAAAGAGACCCAGTACTTC
J gene: TRBJ2-5
clone size: NA
D gene: TRBD2
V gene: TRBV20-1

CDR3 protein: CASSEWLSSYNEQFF
CDR3 DNA: TGTGCCAGTTCGGAGTGGCTGAGCTCCTACAATGAGCAGTTCTTC
J gene: TRBJ2-1
clone size: NA
D gene: NA
V gene: TRBV19

CDR3 protein: CASSLPATGINTGELFF
CDR3 DNA: TGTGCCAGCAGTCTACCCGCCACAGGGATTAACACCGGGGAGCTGTTTTTT
J gene: TRBJ2-2
clone size: NA
D gene: NA
V gene: TRBV6-6

CDR3 protein: CASTPVSVGRTDNQPQHF
CDR3 DNA: TGTGCCAGCACCCCGGTTTCGGTAGGGAGGACTGACAATCAGCCCCAGCATTTT
J gene: TRBJ1-5
clone size: NA
D gene: NA
V gene: TRBV28

CDR3 protein: CASSLSGLAGGTGELFF
CDR3 DNA: TGTGCCAGCAGTTTATCGGGGCTAGCGGGAGGAACCGGGGAGCTGTTTTTT
J gene: TRBJ2-2
clone size: NA
D gene: TRBD2
V gene: TRBV27

CDR3 protein: CASRPGIRYNEQFF
CDR3 DNA: TGTGCCAGCAGACCCGGGATCCGATACAATGAGCAGTTCTTC
J gene: TRBJ2-1
clone size: NA
D gene: NA
V gene: TRBV7-9

CDR3 protein: CASTRTGGNTEAFF
CDR3 DNA: TGTGCCAGCACCAGAACGGGTGGGAACACTGAAGCTTTCTTT
J gene: TRBJ1-1
clone size: NA
D gene: NA
V gene: TRBV25-1

CDR3 protein: CASSSGYYEQYF
CDR3 DNA: TGTGCCAGCTCATCAGGGTATTACGAGCAGTACTTC
J gene: TRBJ2-7
clone size: NA
D gene: NA
V gene: TRBV12-3/TRBV12-4

CDR3 protein: CASSKDRADTQYF
CDR3 DNA: TGTGCCAGTAGTAAGGACAGGGCAGATACGCAGTATTTT
J gene: TRBJ2-3
clone size: NA
D gene: TRBD1
V gene: TRBV19

CDR3 protein: CASSSRPRSGELFF
CDR3 DNA: TGTGCCAGCAGTTCCCGGCCACGGTCCGGGGAGCTGTTTTTT
J gene: TRBJ2-2
clone size: NA
D gene: NA
V gene: TRBV6-5

CDR3 protein: CAWSSGGYNEQFF
CDR3 DNA: TGTGCCTGGAGCTCCGGGGGGTACAATGAGCAGTTCTTC
J gene: TRBJ2-1
clone size: NA
D gene: TRBD2
V gene: TRBV30

CDR3 protein: CASSSRDRRQPQHF
CDR3 DNA: TGTGCCAGCAGTTCCCGGGACAGAAGACAGCCCCAGCATTTT
J gene: TRBJ1-5
clone size: once
D gene: TRBD1
V gene: TRBV27

CDR3 protein: CASSPPRGPGRGHGNTIYF
CDR3 DNA: TGTGCCAGCTCACCACCTCGGGGGCCCGGGCGGGGCCATGGAAACACCATATATTTT
J gene: TRBJ1-3
clone size: NA
D gene: NA
V gene: TRBV18

CDR3 protein: CASSGPSDKHTGELFF
CDR3 DNA: TGCGCCAGCAGTGGCCCATCGGACAAGCACACCGGGGAGCTGTTTTTT
J gene: TRBJ2-2
clone size: once
D gene: NA
V gene: TRBV10-1

CDR3 protein: CASSSTAEAFF
CDR3 DNA: TGTGCCAGCAGCTCCACCGCTGAAGCTTTCTTT
J gene: TRBJ1-1
clone size: NA
D gene: NA
V gene: TRBV5-6

CDR3 protein: CASSDSGTGGYTF
CDR3 DNA: TGTGCCAGCAGTGACTCAGGGACAGGGGGCTACACCTTC
J gene: TRBJ1-2
clone size: NA
D gene: TRBD1
V gene: TRBV6-4

CDR3 protein: CASSPTRGIEEKLFF
CDR3 DNA: TGTGCCAGCTCACCCACCAGAGGGATAGAGGAAAAACTGTTTTTT
J gene: TRBJ1-4
clone size: NA
D gene: NA
V gene: TRBV18

CDR3 protein: CASSHPGTGNKLFF
CDR3 DNA: TGTGCCAGTAGCCACCCCGGAACAGGGAATAAACTGTTTTTT
J gene: TRBJ1-4
clone size: NA
D gene: NA
V gene: TRBV19

CDR3 protein: CASSSSAANTEAFF
CDR3 DNA: TGCGCCAGCAGCTCATCGGCTGCGAACACTGAAGCTTTCTTT
J gene: TRBJ1-1
clone size: NA
D gene: NA
V gene: TRBV5-1

CDR3 protein: CASSQSAPDRGKSGYTF
CDR3 DNA: TGCGCCAGCAGTCAATCAGCTCCTGACAGGGGGAAAAGTGGCTACACCTTC
J gene: TRBJ1-2
clone size: NA
D gene: TRBD1
V gene: TRBV23-1

CDR3 protein: CASSQDFTSGVETQYF
CDR3 DNA: TGTGCCAGCAGCCAAGATTTCACTAGCGGGGTTGAGACCCAGTACTTC
J gene: TRBJ2-5
clone size: NA
D gene: TRBD2
V gene: TRBV4-2